The 24 T cell receptor beta chains presented below share a single source sample, sequenced in a study of blood T cell repertoires in COVID-19. Measured with immunoSEQ multiplex PCR; TCRdb has only the in-frame clones, and not every one. Of 150,000 to 200,000 clones in the sample, about 90% were seen once. Sequencing was performed on PBMCs or T cells enriched from blood (not recorded which). Receptors were obtained from a woman between 45 and 65 years old who had recovered from COVID-19.

The chain has TRBV18 and TRBJ2-5, with D possibly matching TRBD1 (5 bases). CDR3 length equals 12 residues. CDR1 is KGHSH, CDR2 LQKENI, per germline. Trimming stripped 2 bases from V and 4 bases from J, with 5 bases between. The CDR3 sequence is CASSPRGETQYF. The CDR3 coding sequence is TGTGCCAGCTCACCAAGGGGAGAGACCCAGTACTTC.

V and J are TRBV7-9 and TRBJ2-1, with TRBD2 identical over 8 bases. The CDR3 is 15 residues long. Germline CDR1 and CDR2: SEHNR and FQNEAQ (reference sequence). Germline trimming cut 1 base from V and 5 bases from J; bases unmatched to any gene: 4. The CDR3 DNA sequence: TGTGCCAGCAGCTTAGACACTAGCGGTAACAATGAGCAGTTCTTC. Its translation is CASSLDTSGNNEQFF.

The chain joins TRBV14 to TRBJ2-7, with D unresolved. Trimming took 1 base from V and 1 from J, leaving 11 bases between them. Germline values: CDR1 SGHDN, CDR2 FVKESK. The CDR3 consists of 15 residues. The CDR3 coding sequence is TGTGCCAGCAGCCAAGTAGTTGGGCCTTCCTACGAGCAGTACTTC. It codes for CASSQVVGPSYEQYF.

This clone was counted a few times. V is TRBV7-9 and J is TRBJ1-2; D is possibly TRBD1 (6 bases). The CDR3 is made up of 15 amino acids. Germline V gives CDR1 SEHNR, CDR2 FQNEAQ (reference sequence). Trimming took off 3 bases at V and 2 bases at J, with 13 bases between the two ends. CDR3 sequence: CASSFNRDLNYGYTF. DNA of the CDR3: TGTGCCAGCAGCTTTAACAGGGATCTGAACTATGGCTACACCTTC. Combining the CDR3 with reference TRBV7-9 and TRBJ1-2 gives the whole variable domain DTGVSQNPRHKITKRGQNVTFRCDPISEHNRLYWYRQTLGQGPEFLTYFQNEAQLEKSRLLSDRFSAERPKGSFSTLEIQRTEQGDSAMYLCASSFNRDLNYGYTFGSGTRLTVV.

The rearrangement links TRBV18 to TRBJ2-3; TRBD2 matches at 14 bases. V dropped 1 base and J dropped 1; count of bases not matched to a gene: 1. This CDR3 has 17 residues. Germline V gene lookup returns CDR1 KGHSH and CDR2 LQKENI. This CDR3 reads CASSPRGLAGGTDTQYF. CDR3 nucleotide sequence: TGTGCCAGCTCACCACGGGGACTAGCGGGGGGCACAGATACGCAGTATTTT.

This rearrangement joins TRBV6-6 to TRBJ1-3; 7 nucleotides align to TRBD1. The germline V gene encodes CDR1 MNHNY and CDR2 SVGAGI (reference sequence). V dropped 5 bases and J dropped 2; count of bases not matched to a gene: 12. The CDR3 is 17 amino acids. The CDR3 region has the DNA TGTGCCAGCAGTCCTATCGTACAGGGGTATACTGGAAACACCATATATTTT. Protein sequence: CASSPIVQGYTGNTIYF.

V and J are TRBV5-1 and TRBJ2-2; 8 bases map to TRBD1. With 4 bases clipped from V and 4 bases from J, the junction kept 9 bases outside the gene matches. This CDR3 is 16 amino acids long. Germline-derived CDR1 and CDR2 are SGHRS and YFSETQ. This CDR3 reads CASSPGQGVGTGELFF. DNA for the CDR3: TGCGCCAGCAGCCCTGGACAGGGAGTAGGCACCGGGGAGCTGTTTTTT.

The CDR3 DNA sequence: TGTGCCAGCAGCGCGCCGTCTTGGGGGGACACAGATACGCAGTATTTT. Amino acids: CASSAPSWGDTDTQYF. This chain uses TRBV7-2 with TRBJ2-3, with D tentatively TRBD2 (6 bases). V was pared by 5 bases and J by 2 bases, with 17 bases between. The CDR3 sequence is 16 residues long. Germline CDR1 reads SGHTA; CDR2 reads FQGNSA. The variable domain in full, completed from reference TRBV7-2 and TRBJ2-3, reads GAGVSQSPSNKVTEKGKDVELRCDPISGHTALYWYRQSLGQGLEFLIYFQGNSAPDKSGLPSDRFSAERTGGSVSTLTIQRTQQEDSAVYLCASSAPSWGDTDTQYFGPGTRLTVL.

The chain joins TRBV28 to TRBJ2-5; weak D call: TRBD1 (5 bases). Deletions cut 3 bases from V and 2 bases from J, with 16 bases between. Germline-derived CDR1 and CDR2 are MDHEN and SYDVKM. CDR3 size: 16 residues. The CDR3 protein is CASSFRGLAPQETQYF. The CDR3 region has the DNA TGTGCCAGCAGTTTTAGGGGCTTAGCTCCACAAGAGACCCAGTACTTC.

V usage is TRBV28 and J usage is TRBJ2-7; tentatively, D is TRBD1 (6 bases). Germline CDR1 MDHEN, CDR2 SYDVKM. The CDR3 is made up of 14 amino acids. The germline V and J ends were trimmed by 3 bases and 4 bases, with 13 bases remaining between them. CDR3 region: CASSFSRGSYEQYF. The CDR3 DNA reads TGTGCCAGCAGTTTCAGCAGGGGAAGTTACGAGCAGTACTTC.

CDR3 sequence (DNA): TGTGCCAGCAGCCAAGCGCGGGGAGGGGGGGTCTCCACTGAAGCTTTCTTT. Its translation is CASSQARGGGVSTEAFF. This sequence joins TRBV4-2 and TRBJ1-1; possible D gene TRBD1, 6 bases. From germline, CDR1 is LGHNA and CDR2 YNFKEQ. The CDR3 has 17 residues. V was clipped by 1 base and J by 4 bases, with 19 bases between them.

This rearrangement joins TRBV24-1 to TRBJ2-5; 10 nucleotides match TRBD1. The CDR3 runs 16 residues. The germline CDR1 and CDR2 sequences are KGHDR and SFDVKD. V gave up 1 base and J gave up 5 bases; unmatched junction bases: 6. The CDR3 is CATSDFGQGVRETQYF. In DNA form, the CDR3 reads TGTGCCACCAGTGATTTCGGACAGGGGGTGCGGGAGACCCAGTACTTC.

This rearrangement joins TRBV6-2 or TRBV6-3 to TRBJ2-3, with 9 bases aligning to TRBD1. The CDR3 spans 15 residues. After removal of 4 bases from V and 2 bases from J, the junction contained 4 bases not matched to a gene. Looked up from germline, CDR1 is MNHEY and CDR2 is SVGEGT. The CDR3 DNA reads as TGTGCCAGCAGTTGGGACAGGGTCAACACAGATACGCAGTATTTT. Its protein is CASSWDRVNTDTQYF.

This chain uses TRBV18 with TRBJ1-3, with D unclear. The CDR3 extends over 16 amino acids. Germline V gene sequence: CDR1 KGHSH, CDR2 LQKENI. Trimming took off 2 bases at V and 0 bases at J, with 11 bases between the two ends. CDR3 amino acids: CASSPSNRLSGNTIYF. CDR3 nucleotides: TGTGCCAGCTCACCATCGAATAGACTCTCTGGAAACACCATATATTTT.

CDR3 nucleotides: TGTGCCACAAAACTAGCGGGACGGGAGACCCAGTACTTC. Protein product: CATKLAGRETQYF. The chain carries TRBV28 and TRBJ2-5; 10 nucleotides line up with TRBD2. The CDR3 extends over 13 amino acids. After removal of 10 bases from V and 5 bases from J, the junction contained 7 bases not matched to a gene. Germline V gene lookup returns CDR1 MDHEN and CDR2 SYDVKM.

This clone came up once. The V call is TRBV18, the J call TRBJ2-2; 7 bases line up with TRBD2. The germline gives CDR1 KGHSH, CDR2 LQKENI. V shed 0 bases, J shed 7 bases, and the junction held 5 bases outside the gene matches. The CDR3 extends over 15 amino acids. The CDR3 DNA reads TGTGCCAGCTCACCACCTGGCGGGAGCGTCGGGGAGCTGTTTTTT. Its protein is CASSPPGGSVGELFF.

The chain carries TRBV6-1 and TRBJ1-5; no definite D call. The germline V gene has CDR1 MNHNS and CDR2 SASEGT. CDR3 length: 14 amino acids. Deletions cut 0 bases from V and 4 bases from J, with 7 bases between. The CDR3 sequence: CASSEAPQNQPQHF. In DNA, the CDR3 is TGTGCCAGCAGTGAAGCTCCCCAGAATCAGCCCCAGCATTTT.

CDR3 in amino acids: CASSRLLAPNEQYF. The CDR3 bases are TGTGCCAGCAGCCGCCTACTAGCCCCGAACGAGCAGTACTTC. V gene TRBV3-1 (or the pseudogene TRBV3-2) combines with J gene TRBJ2-7; a possible D gene is TRBD2 (6 bases). The CDR3 loop spans 14 amino acids. Looked up from germline, CDR1 is LGHDT and CDR2 is YNNKEL (reference sequence). V lost 4 bases to trimming and J lost 5 bases, with 15 bases between them.

The chain links TRBV5-1 to TRBJ2-7, with D possibly matching TRBD2 (7 bases). The CDR3 length is 18 residues. The V gene's germline CDR1 is SGHRS and CDR2 YFSETQ. V lost 0 bases to trimming and J lost 4 bases, with 23 bases between them. The CDR3 DNA follows: TGCGCCAGCAGCTTGGGGGGGGGCGCACGGGGCGGAGGGTACGAGCAGTACTTC. Amino acid sequence: CASSLGGGARGGGYEQYF.

The chain has TRBV30 and TRBJ1-2, with D hard to call. The CDR3 loop spans 15 amino acids. In germline, CDR1 is GTSNPN, CDR2 SVGIG (reference sequence). V gave up 3 bases and J gave up 5 bases, with 19 bases separating them. The chain's CDR3 is CAWRGDTQTAYGYTF. CDR3 bases: TGTGCCTGGAGGGGTGACACTCAAACGGCGTATGGCTACACCTTC.

The chain combines TRBV15 with TRBJ1-5, with 10 bases matching TRBD1. The CDR3 extends over 15 amino acids. V shed 3 bases and J 9 bases; nucleotides not matched to a gene: 8. The germline CDR1 and CDR2 sequences are LNHNV and YYDKDF (reference sequence). The CDR3 sequence: CATSSPGQGFGPQHF. CDR3 DNA sequence: TGTGCCACCAGCAGCCCGGGACAGGGGTTTGGGCCCCAGCATTTT.

This clone was observed a single time. This sequence joins TRBV19 and TRBJ1-1; 8 bases align to TRBD1. The CDR3 extends over 13 amino acids. The J segment lost 3 bases and the V segment lost 6 bases, leaving 3 bases of the junction unmatched. Germline assignment: CDR1 LNHDA and CDR2 SQIVND (reference sequence). CDR3 in amino acids: CASSETGDTEAFF. In nucleotides, the CDR3 is TGTGCCAGTAGCGAGACAGGGGACACTGAAGCTTTCTTT. Full variable domain (remainder filled in from reference TRBV19 and TRBJ1-1): DGGITQSPKYLFRKEGQNVTLSCEQNLNHDAMYWYRQDPGQGLRLIYYSQIVNDFQKGDIAEGYSVSREKKESFPLTVTSAQKNPTAFYLCASSETGDTEAFFGQGTRLTVV.

The J gene is TRBJ2-7, the V gene TRBV30; D may be TRBD1 (6 bases). This CDR3 region has 15 residues. Trimming took off 0 bases at V and 3 bases at J, with 15 bases between the two ends. Germline V gene sequence: CDR1 GTSNPN, CDR2 SVGIG (reference sequence). The CDR3 is CAWSVVPGAGYEQYF. CDR3 nucleotide sequence: TGTGCCTGGAGTGTAGTTCCAGGGGCAGGCTACGAGCAGTACTTC.

The V and J genes are TRBV14 and TRBJ1-6; D not resolved. Trimming took 1 base from V and 6 from J, leaving 4 bases between them. The CDR3 loop spans 13 amino acids. Looked up from germline, CDR1 is SGHDN and CDR2 is FVKESK. CDR3 nucleotides: TGTGCCAGCAGCCAAGCCCTTAATTCACCCCTCCACTTT. It yields the protein CASSQALNSPLHF. Full variable domain (remainder filled in from reference TRBV14 and TRBJ1-6): EAGVTQFPSHSVIEKGQTVTLRCDPISGHDNLYWYRRVMGKEIKFLLHFVKESKQDESGMPNNRFLAERTGGTYSTLKVQPAELEDSGVYFCASSQALNSPLHFGNGTRLTVT.